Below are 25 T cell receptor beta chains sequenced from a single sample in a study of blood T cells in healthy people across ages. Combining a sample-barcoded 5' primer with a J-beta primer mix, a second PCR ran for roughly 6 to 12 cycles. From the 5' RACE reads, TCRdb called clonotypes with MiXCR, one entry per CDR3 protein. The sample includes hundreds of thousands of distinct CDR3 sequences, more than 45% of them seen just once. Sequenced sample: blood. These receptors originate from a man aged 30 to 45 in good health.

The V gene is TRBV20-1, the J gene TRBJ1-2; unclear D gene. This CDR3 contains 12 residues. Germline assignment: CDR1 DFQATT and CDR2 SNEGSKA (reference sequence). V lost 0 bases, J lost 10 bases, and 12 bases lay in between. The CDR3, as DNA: TGCAGTGCTAGAGATAGAGGGTTGGACTACACCTTC. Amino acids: CSARDRGLDYTF.

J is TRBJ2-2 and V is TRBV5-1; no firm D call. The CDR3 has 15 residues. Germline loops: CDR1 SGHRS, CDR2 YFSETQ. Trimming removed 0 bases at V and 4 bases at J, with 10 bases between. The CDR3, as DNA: TGCGCCAGCAGCTTGGCCGTAGAGGCCACCGGGGAGCTGTTTTTT. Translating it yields CASSLAVEATGELFF.

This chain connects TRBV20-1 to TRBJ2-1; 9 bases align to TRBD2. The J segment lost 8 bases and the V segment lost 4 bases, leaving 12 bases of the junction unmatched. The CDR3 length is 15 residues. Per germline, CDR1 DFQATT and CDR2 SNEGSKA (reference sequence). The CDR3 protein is CSAKRGTSPFDEQFF. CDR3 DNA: TGCAGTGCTAAAAGGGGGACTAGCCCTTTCGATGAGCAGTTCTTC.

This CDR3 is CASSYTGLAGDNEQFF. CDR3 coding DNA: TGTGCCAGCAGCTACACGGGACTAGCGGGAGACAATGAGCAGTTCTTC. This chain connects TRBV7-9 to TRBJ2-1, with TRBD2 matching over 14 bases. J lost 5 bases, V lost 4 bases, and 4 bases had no gene match. Germline loops: CDR1 SEHNR, CDR2 FQNEAQ (reference sequence). The length of the CDR3 is 16 residues.

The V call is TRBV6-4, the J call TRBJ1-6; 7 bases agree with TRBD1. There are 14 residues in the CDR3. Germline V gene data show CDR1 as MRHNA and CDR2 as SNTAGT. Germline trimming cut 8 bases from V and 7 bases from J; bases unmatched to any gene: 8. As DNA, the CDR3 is TGTGCCAGCGGACGACAGGGAGAAAATTCACCCCTCCACTTT. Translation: CASGRQGENSPLHF.

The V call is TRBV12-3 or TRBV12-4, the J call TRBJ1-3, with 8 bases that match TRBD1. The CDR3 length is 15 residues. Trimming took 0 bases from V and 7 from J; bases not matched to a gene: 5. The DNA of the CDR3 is TGTGCCAGCAGTTTAGCACAGGGGGAATGGAACACCATATATTTT. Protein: CASSLAQGEWNTIYF.

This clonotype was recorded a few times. The CDR3 DNA reads as TGCGCCAGCAGCGCGGACAGGGGACCCGATGAGCAGTTCTTC. It specifies CASSADRGPDEQFF. The V call is TRBV5-1, the J call TRBJ2-1; the match to TRBD1 covers 9 bases. The CDR3 contains 14 residues. The germline CDR1 and CDR2 sequences are SGHRS and YFSETQ. V gave up 4 bases and J gave up 8 bases; unmatched junction bases: 7.

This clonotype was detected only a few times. The CDR3 loop is CSARRPDTYNEQFF. CDR3 in DNA: TGCAGTGCTAGAAGGCCGGATACGTACAATGAGCAGTTCTTC. This chain connects TRBV20-1 to TRBJ2-1; D not certain. The V gene lost 2 bases and the J gene lost 4 bases, with 12 bases spanning the gap. Germline CDR1 reads DFQATT; CDR2 reads SNEGSKA (reference sequence). The CDR3 extends over 14 amino acids.

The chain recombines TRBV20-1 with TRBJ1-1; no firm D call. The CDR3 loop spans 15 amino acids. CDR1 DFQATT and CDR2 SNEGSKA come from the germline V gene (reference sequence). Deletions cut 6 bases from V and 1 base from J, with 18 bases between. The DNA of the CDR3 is TGCAGTGCCCCGTTCCGTCCCGGGCGGAACACTGAAGCTTTCTTT. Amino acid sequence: CSAPFRPGRNTEAFF.

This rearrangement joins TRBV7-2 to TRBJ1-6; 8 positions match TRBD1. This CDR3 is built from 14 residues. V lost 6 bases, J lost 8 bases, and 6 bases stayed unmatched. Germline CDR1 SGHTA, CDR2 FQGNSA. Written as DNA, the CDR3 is TGTGCCAGCAGAAAGACAGGGGTGGATTCACCCCTCCACTTT. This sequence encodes CASRKTGVDSPLHF.

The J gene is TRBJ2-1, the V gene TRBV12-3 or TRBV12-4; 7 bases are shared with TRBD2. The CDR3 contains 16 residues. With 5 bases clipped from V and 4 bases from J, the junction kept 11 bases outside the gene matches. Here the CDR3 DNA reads TGTGCCAGCAGTCCTTCGAGAGCGGGACGGTACAATGAGCAGTTCTTC. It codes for CASSPSRAGRYNEQFF.

The CDR3 coding sequence is TGCAGTGCCACGGGACTAGCGAACGAGCAGTACTTC. This encodes CSATGLANEQYF. The J gene is TRBJ2-5, the V gene TRBV20-1, with 10 bases that match TRBD2. The J call may be incorrect, as the DNA end agrees better with TRBJ2-7. CDR1 DFQATT and CDR2 SNEGSKA come from the germline V gene (reference sequence). There are 12 residues in the CDR3.

The CDR3 region is CASRPSGRRNTGELFF. CDR3 DNA sequence: TGTGCCAGCAGGCCTAGCGGGAGACGGAACACCGGGGAGCTGTTTTTT. The chain combines TRBV2 with TRBJ2-2; 10 bases match TRBD2. Germline trimming cut 6 bases from V and 1 base from J; bases unmatched to any gene: 5. This CDR3 is built from 16 residues. The germline V gene encodes CDR1 SNHLY and CDR2 FYNNEI.

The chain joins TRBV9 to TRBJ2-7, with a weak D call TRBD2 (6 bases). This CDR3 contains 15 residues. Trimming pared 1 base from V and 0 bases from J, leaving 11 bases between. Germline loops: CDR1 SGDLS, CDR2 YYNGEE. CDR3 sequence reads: CASSVTAGHSYEQYF. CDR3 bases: TGTGCCAGCAGCGTAACGGCGGGGCACTCCTACGAGCAGTACTTC. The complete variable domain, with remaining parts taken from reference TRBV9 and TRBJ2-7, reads DSGVTQTPKHLITATGQRVTLRCSPRSGDLSVYWYQQSLDQGLQFLIQYYNGEERAKGNILERFSAQQFPDLHSELNLSSLELGDSALYFCASSVTAGHSYEQYFGPGTRLTVT.

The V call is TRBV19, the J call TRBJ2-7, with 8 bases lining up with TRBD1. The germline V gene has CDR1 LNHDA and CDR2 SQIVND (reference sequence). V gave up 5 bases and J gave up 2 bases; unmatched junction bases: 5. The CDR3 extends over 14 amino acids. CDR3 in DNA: TGTGCCAGTAGTCACCGGGACAGGACCTACGAGCAGTACTTC. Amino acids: CASSHRDRTYEQYF. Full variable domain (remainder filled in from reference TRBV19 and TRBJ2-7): DGGITQSPKYLFRKEGQNVTLSCEQNLNHDAMYWYRQDPGQGLRLIYYSQIVNDFQKGDIAEGYSVSREKKESFPLTVTSAQKNPTAFYLCASSHRDRTYEQYFGPGTRLTVT.

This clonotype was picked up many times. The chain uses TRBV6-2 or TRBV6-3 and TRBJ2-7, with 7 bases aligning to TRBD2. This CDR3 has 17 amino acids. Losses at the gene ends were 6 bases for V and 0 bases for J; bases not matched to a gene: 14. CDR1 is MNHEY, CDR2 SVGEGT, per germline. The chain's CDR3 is CASSPSGGRRSSYEQYF. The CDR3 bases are TGTGCCAGCAGCCCTTCGGGAGGACGGAGAAGCTCCTACGAGCAGTACTTC.

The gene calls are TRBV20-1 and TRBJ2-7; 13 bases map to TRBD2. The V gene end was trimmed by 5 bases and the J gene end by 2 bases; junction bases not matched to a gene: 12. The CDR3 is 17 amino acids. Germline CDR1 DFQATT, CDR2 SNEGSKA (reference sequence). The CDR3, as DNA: TGCAGTGCTCGTGGGAGTGGACTAGCGGGAGATGCCTACGAGCAGTACTTC. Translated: CSARGSGLAGDAYEQYF.

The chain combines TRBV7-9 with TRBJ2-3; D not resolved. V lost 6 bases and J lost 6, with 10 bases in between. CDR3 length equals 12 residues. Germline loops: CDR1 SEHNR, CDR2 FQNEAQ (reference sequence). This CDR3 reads CASRDGRDTQYF. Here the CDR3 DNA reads TGTGCCAGCAGGGATGGGCGGGATACGCAGTATTTT.

CDR3 nucleotide sequence: TGTGCCAGCAGTTTAGTAGGGACAGGGGGAAACATTCAGTACTTC. Translation: CASSLVGTGGNIQYF. The rearrangement links TRBV28 to TRBJ2-4, with 11 bases identical to TRBD1. V shed 2 bases, J shed 6 bases, and the junction held 3 bases outside the gene matches. Per germline, CDR1 MDHEN and CDR2 SYDVKM. CDR3 length: 15 residues.

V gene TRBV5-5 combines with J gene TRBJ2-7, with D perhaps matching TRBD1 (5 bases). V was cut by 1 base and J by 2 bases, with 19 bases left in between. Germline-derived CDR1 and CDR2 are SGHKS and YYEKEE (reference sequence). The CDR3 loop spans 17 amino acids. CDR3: CASSLLTPAGPTYEQYF. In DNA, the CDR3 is TGTGCCAGCAGCTTGTTAACCCCGGCAGGGCCTACCTACGAGCAGTACTTC.

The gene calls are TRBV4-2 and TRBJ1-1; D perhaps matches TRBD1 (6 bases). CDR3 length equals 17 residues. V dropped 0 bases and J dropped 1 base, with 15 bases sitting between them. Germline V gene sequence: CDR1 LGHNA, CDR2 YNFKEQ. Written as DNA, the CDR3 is TGTGCCAGCAGCCAAGACGGGACACTCTATAGGAACACTGAAGCTTTCTTT. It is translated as CASSQDGTLYRNTEAFF.

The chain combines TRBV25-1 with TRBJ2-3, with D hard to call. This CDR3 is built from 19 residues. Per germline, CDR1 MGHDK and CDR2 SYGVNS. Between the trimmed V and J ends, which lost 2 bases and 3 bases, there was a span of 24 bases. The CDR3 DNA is TGTGCCAGCAGTGAAGGTCTTCCCTGGGCGGAGTCTGGGACAGATACGCAGTATTTT. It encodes CASSEGLPWAESGTDTQYF.

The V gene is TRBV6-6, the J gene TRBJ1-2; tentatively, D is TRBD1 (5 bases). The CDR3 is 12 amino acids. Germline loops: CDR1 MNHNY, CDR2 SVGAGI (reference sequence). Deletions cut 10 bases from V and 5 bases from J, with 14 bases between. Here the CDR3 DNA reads TGTGCCACCGGGACGGCACAGTATGGCTACACCTTC. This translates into CATGTAQYGYTF.

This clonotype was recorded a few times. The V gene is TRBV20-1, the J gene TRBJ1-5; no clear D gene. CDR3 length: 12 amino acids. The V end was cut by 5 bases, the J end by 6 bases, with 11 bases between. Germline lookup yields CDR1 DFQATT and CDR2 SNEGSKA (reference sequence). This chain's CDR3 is CSARAVGQPQHF. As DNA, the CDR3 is TGCAGTGCTCGGGCCGTCGGTCAGCCCCAGCATTTT.

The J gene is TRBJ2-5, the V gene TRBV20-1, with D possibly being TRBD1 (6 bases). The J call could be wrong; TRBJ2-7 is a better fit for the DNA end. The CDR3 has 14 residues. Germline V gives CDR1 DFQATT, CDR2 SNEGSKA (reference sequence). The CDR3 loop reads CSAQGLPGLYEQYF. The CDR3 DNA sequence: TGCAGTGCCCAGGGGCTCCCCGGATTATACGAGCAGTACTTC.